This entry concerns a single TCR beta chain. The antigen remains undetermined. These data come from a study of shared clonotypes between healthy human individuals. Study information: Donors had three CD4 naive, three CD4 memory, two CD8 naive and one CD8 memory plate apiece. Notes on the study in general: Estimated richness was generally greater in naive than memory subsets. Even with large depth, rarefaction showed that sorted-subset sequencing was incomplete.

J lost 5 bases, V lost 8 bases, and 8 bases had no gene match. The CDR3 sequence is 14 residues long. Germline CDR1 and CDR2: ENHRY and SYGVKD. Replicate PCRs run on sorted subsets employed 150 to 250 ng DNA, around 31,000 T cell genomes. The method was immunoSEQ multiplex PCR; TCRdb's version includes in-frame clones alone and lacks a portion of them. The profile covers about 2.3 million clones, with less than 95% appearing a single time and 0.37% taken by the ten largest. The J gene is TRBJ2-3, the V gene TRBV10-3; 9 bases align to TRBD1. The receptor was derived from a man aged 18-30 years in good health. Some clones in this sample may be carry-over from other donors' samples. The sequenced sample was naive CD4+ T cells from PBMCs. Subset of the sample: CD45RA+ positively selected. The CDR3 sequence: CAIAEQGAGDTQYF. DNA for the CDR3: TGTGCCATCGCCGAACAGGGGGCTGGAGATACGCAGTATTTT.